Presented here are 5 T cell receptor beta chains from one specimen sequenced in a study of control samples from healthy donors and cancer patients. The protocol was immunoSEQ multiplex PCR, while the TCRdb copy is restricted to in-frame clones and leaves out a portion. Among a few hundred thousand clones, more than 80% were seen once, and the ten largest hold about 6.3%. Material for sequencing was PBMCs. The receptor set was obtained from a middle-aged man with head and neck cancer.

This clone was found once. The chain employs TRBV19 and TRBJ2-6; D is ambiguous. The CDR3 contains 15 residues. CDR1 LNHDA and CDR2 SQIVND come from the germline V gene (reference sequence). V was pared by 7 bases and J by 2 bases, with 12 bases between. In DNA form, the CDR3 reads TGTGCCAGTACCCTTTCGTTGGCTGGGGCCAACGTCCTGACTTTC. It translates to CASTLSLAGANVLTF. Complete variable domain (other parts from reference TRBV19 and TRBJ2-6): DGGITQSPKYLFRKEGQNVTLSCEQNLNHDAMYWYRQDPGQGLRLIYYSQIVNDFQKGDIAEGYSVSREKKESFPLTVTSAQKNPTAFYLCASTLSLAGANVLTFGAGSRLTVL.

V gene TRBV5-3 combines with J gene TRBJ1-5; D remains unclear. TRBV5-3 is marked as an open reading frame, function uncertain. The CDR3 has 17 residues. Trimming cost V 5 bases and J 11 bases, with 29 bases left between them. The CDR3 coding sequence is TGTGCCAGAAGGATACGGTCCCGTGAGTCCCCATTTTCGGCCCAGCATTTT. Protein sequence: CARRIRSRESPFSAQHF.

The chain uses TRBV10-1 and TRBJ2-2, with D unresolved. Trimming shortened V by 6 bases and J by 7 bases, and 9 bases separated the two germline ends. The CDR3 contains 12 residues. From germline, CDR1 is WNHNN and CDR2 SYGVQD (reference sequence). The CDR3 spells CASSENDGELFF. The CDR3 region has the DNA TGCGCCAGCAGCGAGAACGACGGGGAGCTGTTTTTT.

This chain joins TRBV30 and TRBJ1-5; D is unclear. Trimming took 0 bases from V and 4 from J, leaving 13 bases between them. Germline V gene lookup returns CDR1 GTSNPN and CDR2 SVGIG (reference sequence). The CDR3 has 15 amino acids. CDR3 in amino acids: CAWSVRILGNQPQHF. CDR3 DNA: TGTGCCTGGAGTGTAAGGATATTGGGGAATCAGCCCCAGCATTTT.

The chain has TRBV27 and TRBJ2-1; D is possibly TRBD2 (6 bases). CDR1 MNHEY and CDR2 SMNVEV come from the germline V gene (reference sequence). Trimming took off 8 bases at V and 8 bases at J, with 13 bases between the two ends. There are 12 residues in the CDR3. CDR3 in amino acids: CASFSRGYEQFF. CDR3 sequence (DNA): TGTGCCAGCTTCTCCCGGGGGTATGAGCAGTTCTTC.